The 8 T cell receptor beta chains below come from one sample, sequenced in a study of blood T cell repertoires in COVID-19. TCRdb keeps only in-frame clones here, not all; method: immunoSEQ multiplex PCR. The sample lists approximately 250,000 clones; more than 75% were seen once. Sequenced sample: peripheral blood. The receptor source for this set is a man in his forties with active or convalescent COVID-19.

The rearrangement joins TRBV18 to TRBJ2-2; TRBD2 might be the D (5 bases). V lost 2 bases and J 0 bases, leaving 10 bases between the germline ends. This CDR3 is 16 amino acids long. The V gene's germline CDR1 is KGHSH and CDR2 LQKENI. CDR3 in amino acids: CASSPSSAPNTGELFF. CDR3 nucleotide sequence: TGTGCCAGCTCACCAAGTAGCGCCCCGAACACCGGGGAGCTGTTTTTT.

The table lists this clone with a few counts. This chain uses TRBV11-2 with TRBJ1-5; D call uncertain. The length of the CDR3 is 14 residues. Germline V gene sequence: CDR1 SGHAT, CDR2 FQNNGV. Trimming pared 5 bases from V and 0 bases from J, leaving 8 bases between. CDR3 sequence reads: CASSTGISNQPQHF. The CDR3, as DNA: TGTGCCAGCAGCACCGGGATTAGCAATCAGCCCCAGCATTTT.

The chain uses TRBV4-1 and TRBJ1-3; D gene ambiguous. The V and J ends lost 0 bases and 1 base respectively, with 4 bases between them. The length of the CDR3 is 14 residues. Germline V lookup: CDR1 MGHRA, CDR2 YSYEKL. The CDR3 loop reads CASSQDPSGNTIYF. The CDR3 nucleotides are TGCGCCAGCAGCCAAGATCCATCTGGAAACACCATATATTTT.

The CDR3 loop is CASSSGSYGYTF. CDR3 coding DNA: TGTGCCAGCAGTTCCGGGTCCTATGGCTACACCTTC. The rearrangement uses TRBV28 and TRBJ1-2; no clear D. Trimming removed 4 bases from V and 4 bases from J, with 7 bases in between. There are 12 residues in the CDR3. From germline, CDR1 is MDHEN and CDR2 SYDVKM.

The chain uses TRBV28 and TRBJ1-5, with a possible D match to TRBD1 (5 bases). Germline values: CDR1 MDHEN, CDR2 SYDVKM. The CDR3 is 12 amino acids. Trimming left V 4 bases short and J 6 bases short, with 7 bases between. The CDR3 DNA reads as TGTGCCAGCAGTTCCGGGGGTCAGCCCCAGCATTTT. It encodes CASSSGGQPQHF.

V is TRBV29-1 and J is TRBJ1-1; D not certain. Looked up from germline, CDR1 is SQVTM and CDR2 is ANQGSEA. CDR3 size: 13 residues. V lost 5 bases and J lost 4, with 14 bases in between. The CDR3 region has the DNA TGCAGCGTTAATGCCGGAGCGGGCACTGAAGCTTTCTTT. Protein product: CSVNAGAGTEAFF.

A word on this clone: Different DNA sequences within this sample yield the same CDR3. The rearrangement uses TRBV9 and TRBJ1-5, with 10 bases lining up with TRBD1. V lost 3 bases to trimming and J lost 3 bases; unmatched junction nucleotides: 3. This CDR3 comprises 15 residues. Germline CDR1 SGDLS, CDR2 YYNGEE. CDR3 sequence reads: CASSAGQGVNQPQHF. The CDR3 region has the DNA TGTGCCAGCAGCGCAGGACAGGGGGTCAATCAGCCCCAGCATTTT.

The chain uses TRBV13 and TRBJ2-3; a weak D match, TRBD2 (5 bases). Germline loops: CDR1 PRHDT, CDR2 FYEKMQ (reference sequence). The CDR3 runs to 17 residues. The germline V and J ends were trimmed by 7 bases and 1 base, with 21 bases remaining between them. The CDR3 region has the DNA TGTGCCAGCACCGAACCACCCCGCATGCGGGGCACAGATACGCAGTATTTT. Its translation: CASTEPPRMRGTDTQYF.